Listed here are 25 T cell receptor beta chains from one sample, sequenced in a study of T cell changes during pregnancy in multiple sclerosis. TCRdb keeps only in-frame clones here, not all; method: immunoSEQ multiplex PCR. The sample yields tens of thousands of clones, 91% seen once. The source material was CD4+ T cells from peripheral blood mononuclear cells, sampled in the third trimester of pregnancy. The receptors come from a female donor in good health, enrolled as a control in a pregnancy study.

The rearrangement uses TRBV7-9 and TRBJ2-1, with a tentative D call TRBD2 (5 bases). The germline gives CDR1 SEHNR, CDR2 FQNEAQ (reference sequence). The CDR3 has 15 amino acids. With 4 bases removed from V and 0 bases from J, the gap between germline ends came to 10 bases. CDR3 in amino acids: CASSSGESSYNEQFF. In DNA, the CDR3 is TGTGCCAGCAGCTCCGGGGAGAGCTCCTACAATGAGCAGTTCTTC.

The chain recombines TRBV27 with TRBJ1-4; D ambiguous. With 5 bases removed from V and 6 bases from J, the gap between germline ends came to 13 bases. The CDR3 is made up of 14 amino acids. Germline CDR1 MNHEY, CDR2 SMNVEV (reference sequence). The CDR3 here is CASSAGSSHEKLFF. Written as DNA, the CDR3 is TGTGCCAGCAGTGCCGGGAGCTCTCATGAAAAACTGTTTTTT.

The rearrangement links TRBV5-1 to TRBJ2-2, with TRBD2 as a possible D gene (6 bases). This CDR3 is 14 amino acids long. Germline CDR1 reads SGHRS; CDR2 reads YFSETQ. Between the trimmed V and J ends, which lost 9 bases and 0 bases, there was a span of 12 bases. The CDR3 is CATSREANTGELFF. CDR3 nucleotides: TGCGCCACCTCGAGGGAGGCGAACACCGGGGAGCTGTTTTTT.

DNA of the CDR3: TGTGCCAGCAGTTTGCCGGGACTAGCGGGAGTAGAGCAGTACTTC. Its translation: CASSLPGLAGVEQYF. This chain joins TRBV27 and TRBJ2-7, with 14 nucleotides matching TRBD2. Trimming removed 3 bases from V and 7 bases from J; junction bases left unmatched: 5. The V gene's germline CDR1 is MNHEY and CDR2 SMNVEV (reference sequence). The CDR3 contains 15 residues.

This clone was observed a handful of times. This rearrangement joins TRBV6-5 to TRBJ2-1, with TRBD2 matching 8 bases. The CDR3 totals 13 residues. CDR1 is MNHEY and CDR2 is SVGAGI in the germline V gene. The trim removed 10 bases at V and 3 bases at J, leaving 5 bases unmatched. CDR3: CATGRGNYNEQFF. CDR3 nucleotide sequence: TGTGCCACCGGGAGGGGGAACTACAATGAGCAGTTCTTC.

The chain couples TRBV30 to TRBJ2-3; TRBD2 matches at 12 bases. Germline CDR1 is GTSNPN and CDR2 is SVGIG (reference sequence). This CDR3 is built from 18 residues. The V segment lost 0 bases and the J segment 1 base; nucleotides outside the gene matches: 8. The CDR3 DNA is TGTGCCTGGAGTGTATTTACTAGCGGGGGGATCCGCACAGATACGCAGTATTTT. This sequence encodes CAWSVFTSGGIRTDTQYF.

The CDR3 region is CASSPQFGVAGKNEQFF. The CDR3 coding sequence is TGCGCCAGCAGCCCCCAATTTGGGGTCGCGGGGAAGAATGAGCAGTTCTTC. The gene calls are TRBV4-1 and TRBJ2-1; D possibly corresponds to TRBD2 (6 bases). V was pared by 4 bases and J by 7 bases, with 23 bases between. There are 17 residues in the CDR3. Germline V gene sequence: CDR1 MGHRA, CDR2 YSYEKL.

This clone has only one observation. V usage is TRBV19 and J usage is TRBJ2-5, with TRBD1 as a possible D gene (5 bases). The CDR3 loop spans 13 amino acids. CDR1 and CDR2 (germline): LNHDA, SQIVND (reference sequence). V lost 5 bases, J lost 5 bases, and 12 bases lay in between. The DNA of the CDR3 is TGTGCCAGTAGTGGGGCAGGGTGGGAGACCCAGTACTTC. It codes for CASSGAGWETQYF.

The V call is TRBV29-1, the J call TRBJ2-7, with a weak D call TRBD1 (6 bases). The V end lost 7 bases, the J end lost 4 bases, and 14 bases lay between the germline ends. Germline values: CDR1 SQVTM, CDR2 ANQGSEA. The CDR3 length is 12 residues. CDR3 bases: TGCAGCGCTTTACAGGGTTCTTACGAGCAGTACTTC. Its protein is CSALQGSYEQYF.

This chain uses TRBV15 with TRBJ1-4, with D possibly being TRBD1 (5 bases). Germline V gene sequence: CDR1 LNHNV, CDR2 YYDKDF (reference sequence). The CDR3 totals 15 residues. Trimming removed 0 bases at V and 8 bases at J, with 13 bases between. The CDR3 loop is CATSRDGTGGEKLFF. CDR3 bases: TGTGCCACCAGCAGAGATGGCACAGGAGGGGAAAAACTGTTTTTT.

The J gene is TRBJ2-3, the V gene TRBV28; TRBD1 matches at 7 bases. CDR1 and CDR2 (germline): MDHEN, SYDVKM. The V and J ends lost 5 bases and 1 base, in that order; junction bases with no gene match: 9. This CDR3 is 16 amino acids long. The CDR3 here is CASSPHRGRGTDTQYF. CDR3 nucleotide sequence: TGTGCCAGCAGTCCCCATAGGGGGCGCGGCACAGATACGCAGTATTTT.

The CDR3 loop is CASSQDRLDWGGRAPEQFF. The DNA of the CDR3 is TGCGCCAGCAGCCAAGATCGTCTCGACTGGGGCGGGAGGGCCCCTGAGCAGTTCTTC. The rearrangement uses TRBV4-3 and TRBJ2-1; 9 positions agree with TRBD2. CDR1 is LGHNA, CDR2 YSLEER, per germline. V was clipped by 0 bases and J by 9 bases; unmatched bases: 18. The CDR3 totals 19 residues.

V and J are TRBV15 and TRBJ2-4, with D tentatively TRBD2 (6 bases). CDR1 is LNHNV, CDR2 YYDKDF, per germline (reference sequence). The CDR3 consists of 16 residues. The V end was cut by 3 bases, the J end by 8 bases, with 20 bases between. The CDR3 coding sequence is TGTGCCACCAGCAGTGAGAACCTGGGACTCCGGGACATTCAGTACTTC. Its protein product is CATSSENLGLRDIQYF.

The CDR3 reads CASSPKQFSRLAGGNEQFF. CDR3 coding DNA: TGTGCCAGCAGTCCAAAGCAATTCTCTAGACTAGCCGGCGGCAATGAGCAGTTCTTC. J is TRBJ2-1 and V is TRBV27, with 7 nucleotides matching TRBD2. After removal of 5 bases from V and 6 bases from J, the junction contained 22 bases not matched to a gene. This CDR3 is built from 19 residues. CDR1 is MNHEY and CDR2 is SMNVEV in the germline V gene (reference sequence).

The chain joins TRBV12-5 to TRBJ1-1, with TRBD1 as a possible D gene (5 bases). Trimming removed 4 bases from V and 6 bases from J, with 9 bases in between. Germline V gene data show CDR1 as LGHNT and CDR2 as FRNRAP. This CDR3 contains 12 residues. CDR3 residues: CASGWGGAEAFF. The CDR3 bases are TGTGCTAGTGGTTGGGGGGGGGCTGAAGCTTTCTTT.

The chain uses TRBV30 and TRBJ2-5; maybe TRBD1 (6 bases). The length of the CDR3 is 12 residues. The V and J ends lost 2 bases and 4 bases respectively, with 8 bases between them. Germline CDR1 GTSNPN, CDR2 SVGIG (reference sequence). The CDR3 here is CAWSTRGETQYF. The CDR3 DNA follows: TGTGCCTGGAGTACCAGGGGAGAGACCCAGTACTTC.

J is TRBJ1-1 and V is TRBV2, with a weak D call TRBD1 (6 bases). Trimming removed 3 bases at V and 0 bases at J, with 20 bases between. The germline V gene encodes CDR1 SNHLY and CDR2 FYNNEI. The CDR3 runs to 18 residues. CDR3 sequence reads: CASSDESGAGGLNTEAFF. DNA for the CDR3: TGTGCCAGCAGTGATGAGTCGGGGGCGGGGGGTCTGAACACTGAAGCTTTCTTT.

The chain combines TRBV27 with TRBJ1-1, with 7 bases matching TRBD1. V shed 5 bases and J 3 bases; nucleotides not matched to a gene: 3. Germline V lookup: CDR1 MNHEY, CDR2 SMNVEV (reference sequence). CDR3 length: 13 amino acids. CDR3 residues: CASSQQGYTEAFF. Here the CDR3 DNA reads TGTGCCAGCAGTCAACAGGGGTACACTGAAGCTTTCTTT.

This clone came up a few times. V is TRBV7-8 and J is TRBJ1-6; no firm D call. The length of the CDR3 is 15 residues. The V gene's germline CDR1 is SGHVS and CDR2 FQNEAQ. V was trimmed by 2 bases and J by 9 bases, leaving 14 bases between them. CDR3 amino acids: CASSLFTPPSSPLHF. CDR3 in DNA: TGTGCCAGCAGCTTATTTACCCCTCCGAGTTCACCCCTCCACTTT.

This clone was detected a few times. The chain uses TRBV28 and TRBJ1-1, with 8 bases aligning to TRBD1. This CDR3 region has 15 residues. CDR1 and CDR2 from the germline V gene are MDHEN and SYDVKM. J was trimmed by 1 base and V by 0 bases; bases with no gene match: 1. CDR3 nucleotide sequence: TGTGCCAGCAGTTTATGGGGGACAGGGAACACTGAAGCTTTCTTT. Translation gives CASSLWGTGNTEAFF.

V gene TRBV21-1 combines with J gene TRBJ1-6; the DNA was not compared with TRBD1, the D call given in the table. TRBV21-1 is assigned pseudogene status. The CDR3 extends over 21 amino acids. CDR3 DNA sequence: TGTGCCAGCAGCAAAGAGAGGAGGACAGGGTGTGTTAGCTCCTATAATTCACCCCTCCACTTT. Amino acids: CASSKERRTGCVSSYNSPLHF.

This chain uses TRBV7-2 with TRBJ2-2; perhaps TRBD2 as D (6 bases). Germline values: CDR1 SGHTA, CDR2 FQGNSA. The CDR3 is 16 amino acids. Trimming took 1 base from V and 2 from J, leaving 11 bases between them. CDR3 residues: CASSLGGTLNTGELFF. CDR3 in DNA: TGTGCCAGCAGCTTAGGCGGGACTCTAAACACCGGGGAGCTGTTTTTT.

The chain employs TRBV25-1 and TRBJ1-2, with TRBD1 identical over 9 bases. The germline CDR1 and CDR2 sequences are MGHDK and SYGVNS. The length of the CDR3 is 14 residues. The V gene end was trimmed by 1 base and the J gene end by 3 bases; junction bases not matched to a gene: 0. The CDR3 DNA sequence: TGTGCCAGCAGTGAATGGACAGGGGACTATGGCTACACCTTC. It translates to CASSEWTGDYGYTF.

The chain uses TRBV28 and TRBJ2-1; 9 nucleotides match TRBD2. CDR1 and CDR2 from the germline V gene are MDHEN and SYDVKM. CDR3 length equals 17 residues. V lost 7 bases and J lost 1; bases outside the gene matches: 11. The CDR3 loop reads CASTASGTLSSYNEQFF. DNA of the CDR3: TGTGCCAGCACTGCTAGCGGGACCCTCAGTTCCTACAATGAGCAGTTCTTC.

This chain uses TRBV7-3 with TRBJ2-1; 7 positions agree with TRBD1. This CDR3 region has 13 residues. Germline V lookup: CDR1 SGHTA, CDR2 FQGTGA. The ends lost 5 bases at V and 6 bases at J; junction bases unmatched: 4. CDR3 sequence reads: CASSDHRGNEQFF. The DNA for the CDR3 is TGTGCCAGCAGCGACCACAGGGGCAATGAGCAGTTCTTC.